This T cell receptor beta chain was identified in a study of Ad26.COV2.S vaccination and SARS-CoV-2 variants. Study in general: Donor got 5x10^10 or 1x10^11 viral particles of Ad26.COV2.S.

Treatment meaning: some 20 received Ad26.COV2.S at low or high dose, single or two shots; about 5 received placebo; per-sample allocation not given. Sample collection was performed on day 63 after the first vaccine or placebo injection. The CDR3 spans 19 residues. Germline CDR1 reads SGHKS; CDR2 reads YYEKEE (reference sequence). Germline trimming cut 5 bases from V and 0 bases from J; bases unmatched to any gene: 11. Data came from immunoSEQ multiplex PCR; TCRdb stores just in-frame clones and leaves some out. The table has approximately 480,000 clones, around nine tenths seen once. Sequenced here: peripheral blood, sampled in a trial of Ad26.COV2.S vaccine versus placebo. The sequence was obtained from a person between 18 and 65 years old who received the Ad26.COV2.S COVID-19 vaccine or a placebo. The chain links TRBV5-5 to TRBJ2-7, with TRBD2 matching 16 bases. The CDR3 region has the DNA TGTGCCAGCAGATATCAGGGACTAGCGGGAGGGCCCCTCTCCTACGAGCAGTACTTC. Amino acids: CASRYQGLAGGPLSYEQYF.